The next 19 T cell receptor beta chains were all read from a single sample in a study of Graves' ophthalmopathy and Graves' hyperthyroidism. Amplifying from RNA transcripts, the study obtained TCR beta CDR3 regions. HTBI primers served in a first-round RT-PCR, which a second-round multiplex PCR followed. In TCRdb, the multiplex PCR reads were re-called with MiXCR into one record per CDR3 protein. The table includes roughly 610,000 distinct CDR3 sequences, about a fifth detected once. The source material was peripheral blood. These receptors originate from a woman aged 18-35 years with stable Graves' hyperthyroidism. Some clones in this sample may be carry-over from other donors' samples.

This clonotype was detected a few times. V gene TRBV15 combines with J gene TRBJ1-2, with TRBD1 identical over 9 bases. The length of the CDR3 is 13 residues. CDR1 is LNHNV, CDR2 YYDKDF, per germline (reference sequence). Unmatched junction bases numbered 3, after V lost 4 bases and J lost 6 bases. The CDR3 reads CATSKRTGDGYTF. Here the CDR3 DNA reads TGTGCCACCAGCAAACGGACAGGGGATGGCTACACCTTC. The full variable domain, rest sourced from reference TRBV15 and TRBJ1-2, is DAMVIQNPRYQVTQFGKPVTLSCSQTLNHNVMYWYQQKSSQAPKLLFHYYDKDFNNEADTPDNFQSRRPNTSFCFLDIRSPGLGDTAMYLCATSKRTGDGYTFGSGTRLTVV.

In this sample, this clonotype turned up once. This chain uses TRBV6-2 or TRBV6-3 with TRBJ2-5; D unresolved. The CDR3 sequence is 13 residues long. Trimming stripped 6 bases from V and 5 bases from J, with 13 bases between. Germline CDR1 is MNHEY and CDR2 is SVGEGT. CDR3 sequence reads: CASRKPAGETQYF. The CDR3 DNA reads as TGTGCCAGCAGAAAGCCAGCTGGCGAGACCCAGTACTTC.

This clonotype was recorded a few times. This chain connects TRBV20-1 to TRBJ2-5; a weak D match, TRBD1 (5 bases). Looked up from germline, CDR1 is DFQATT and CDR2 is SNEGSKA (reference sequence). This CDR3 is built from 21 residues. Trimming removed 0 bases from V and 5 bases from J, with 34 bases in between. The CDR3 sequence is CSARENPPVAGFSLFAETQYF. The CDR3 coding sequence is TGCAGTGCTAGAGAGAACCCCCCCGTGGCAGGGTTTTCGTTGTTCGCGGAGACCCAGTACTTC.

This clonotype was counted ten times or more. The rearrangement joins TRBV4-1 to TRBJ2-7; possible D gene TRBD1, 6 bases. The CDR3 consists of 15 residues. Germline V lookup: CDR1 MGHRA, CDR2 YSYEKL. The V and J ends lost 1 base and 2 bases respectively, with 12 bases between them. CDR3 bases: TGCGCCAGCAGCCAAGTGGACAGCCATCCCTACGAGCAGTACTTC. Translating it yields CASSQVDSHPYEQYF.

This clonotype was seen at least ten times. Written as DNA, the CDR3 is TGTGCCAGCAGCCAAAAAGGACAGGAGTCCTATAATTCACCCCTCCACTTT. Residues: CASSQKGQESYNSPLHF. V usage is TRBV7-3 and J usage is TRBJ1-6; 7 bases match TRBD1. Germline V gene sequence: CDR1 SGHTA, CDR2 FQGTGA. Losses at the gene ends were 5 bases for V and 1 base for J; bases not matched to a gene: 8. This CDR3 contains 17 residues.

This clonotype was detected a few times. The chain combines TRBV12-3 or TRBV12-4 with TRBJ1-1; D is undetermined. The CDR3 covers 15 residues. Trimming pared 3 bases from V and 0 bases from J, leaving 11 bases between. This CDR3 is CASSLVRPLNTEAFF. In nucleotides, the CDR3 is TGTGCCAGCAGTTTGGTGAGACCCTTGAACACTGAAGCTTTCTTT.

This clonotype was recorded many times. The chain combines TRBV10-3 with TRBJ1-6; 8 nucleotides line up with TRBD1. This CDR3 is built from 15 residues. Germline V gene lookup returns CDR1 ENHRY and CDR2 SYGVKD. V shed 2 bases, J shed 9 bases, and the junction held 6 bases outside the gene matches. CDR3 nucleotides: TGTGCCATCAGTGAGCTCACAGGGGGGCCTTCACCCCTCCACTTT. Translated: CAISELTGGPSPLHF.

This clonotype occurred many times. The chain recombines TRBV6-2 or TRBV6-3 with TRBJ1-5; 7 bases map to TRBD1. Germline CDR1 is MNHEY and CDR2 is SVGEGT. The V gene end was trimmed by 6 bases and the J gene end by 7 bases; junction bases not matched to a gene: 12. The CDR3 loop spans 15 amino acids. DNA of the CDR3: TGTGCCAGCAGAGACCCCAGGGGGAAGAAACAGCCCCAGCATTTT. As protein: CASRDPRGKKQPQHF.

This clonotype showed up just once. The gene calls are TRBV12-5 and TRBJ2-5, with D tentatively TRBD2 (6 bases). The V gene lost 5 bases and the J gene lost 5 bases, with 15 bases spanning the gap. Germline loops: CDR1 LGHNT, CDR2 FRNRAP. The CDR3 length is 14 residues. The CDR3 sequence is CASGGGPVGETQYF. In nucleotides, the CDR3 is TGTGCTAGTGGTGGAGGGCCGGTCGGGGAGACCCAGTACTTC.

This clonotype was seen ten or more times. The chain couples TRBV12-3 or TRBV12-4 to TRBJ1-1, with D uncertain. With 3 bases removed from V and 1 base from J, the gap between germline ends came to 6 bases. The CDR3 is made up of 13 amino acids. DNA of the CDR3: TGTGCCAGCAGTTTCAGTGAGAACACTGAAGCTTTCTTT. It is translated as CASSFSENTEAFF.

In regard to this clonotype: One end of the junction is discordant with germline, which a read error may explain. The gene calls are TRBV12-3 or TRBV12-4 and TRBJ2-4, with D possibly TRBD1 on 5 matching bases. The CDR3 sequence is 14 residues long. In nucleotides, the CDR3 is TGTGCCAGCAGCTTAGAAATCACAGGCTTAATTCAGTACTTC. This translates into CASSLEITGLIQYF.

This clonotype was seen many times. The chain recombines TRBV6-1 with TRBJ2-2; unclear D gene. V was cut by 0 bases and J by 1 base, with 6 bases left in between. The CDR3 contains 15 residues. Per germline, CDR1 MNHNS and CDR2 SASEGT. This CDR3 is CASSEAAGNTGELFF. The CDR3 DNA follows: TGTGCCAGCAGTGAAGCGGCCGGGAACACCGGGGAGCTGTTTTTT.

This chain uses TRBV7-3 with TRBJ1-1; D gene unclear. V was cut by 4 bases and J by 0 bases, with 9 bases left in between. CDR1 is SGHTA, CDR2 FQGTGA, per germline. This CDR3 region has 14 residues. The CDR3 here is CASSSGEVNTEAFF. The CDR3 DNA reads TGTGCCAGCAGCTCCGGTGAAGTGAACACTGAAGCTTTCTTT.

This rearrangement joins TRBV25-1 to TRBJ2-7; no clear D. This CDR3 has 16 residues. The germline V gene encodes CDR1 MGHDK and CDR2 SYGVNS. Trimming pared 5 bases from V and 2 bases from J, leaving 19 bases between. The CDR3 DNA reads TGTGCCAGCAGTTACTCGGCAGCACACATCACCTACGAGCAGTACTTC. It codes for CASSYSAAHITYEQYF.

This clonotype was seen many times. V and J are TRBV29-1 and TRBJ1-2, with 11 positions matching TRBD1. Trimming took 7 bases from V and 0 from J; bases not matched to a gene: 7. There are 15 residues in the CDR3. Looked up from germline, CDR1 is SQVTM and CDR2 is ANQGSEA. The CDR3 DNA follows: TGCAGCGCCCGGGACAGGGGGGAGGCTAACTATGGCTACACCTTC. It translates to CSARDRGEANYGYTF.

This clonotype occurred a few times. The rearrangement joins TRBV7-2 to TRBJ1-1, with TRBD1 as a possible D gene (6 bases). The CDR3 has 15 amino acids. Germline V lookup: CDR1 SGHTA, CDR2 FQGNSA. Deletions cut 0 bases from V and 7 bases from J, with 15 bases between. CDR3 sequence: CASSLAAGVGGEAFF. Written as DNA, the CDR3 is TGTGCCAGCAGCTTAGCTGCAGGCGTAGGGGGTGAAGCTTTCTTT.

This clonotype was counted many times. CDR3 residues: CASVRGGAGTEAFF. The CDR3 bases are TGTGCCAGCGTAAGAGGGGGCGCGGGCACTGAAGCTTTCTTT. This sequence joins TRBV6-1 and TRBJ1-1; TRBD1 matches at 7 bases. The V gene's germline CDR1 is MNHNS and CDR2 SASEGT. CDR3 size: 14 residues. V trimming: 8 bases; J trimming: 4 bases; junction bases outside the gene matches: 10.

The chain has TRBV10-2 and TRBJ1-1; no definite D call. V gave up 6 bases and J gave up 6 bases, with 8 bases separating them. This CDR3 is 11 amino acids long. CDR1 and CDR2 (germline): WSHSY, SAAADI. In DNA form, the CDR3 reads TGCGCCAGCAGACAGACCGCTGAAGCTTTCTTT. Amino acids: CASRQTAEAFF.

This clonotype was seen only a few times. The rearrangement uses TRBV6-1 and TRBJ1-2, with TRBD1 identical over 9 bases. Germline assignment: CDR1 MNHNS and CDR2 SASEGT. With 6 bases clipped from V and 2 bases from J, the junction kept 7 bases outside the gene matches. The CDR3 length is 15 residues. The DNA for the CDR3 is TGTGCCAGCAGAACAACAGGGGGCATCAACTATGGCTACACCTTC. Its translation is CASRTTGGINYGYTF.